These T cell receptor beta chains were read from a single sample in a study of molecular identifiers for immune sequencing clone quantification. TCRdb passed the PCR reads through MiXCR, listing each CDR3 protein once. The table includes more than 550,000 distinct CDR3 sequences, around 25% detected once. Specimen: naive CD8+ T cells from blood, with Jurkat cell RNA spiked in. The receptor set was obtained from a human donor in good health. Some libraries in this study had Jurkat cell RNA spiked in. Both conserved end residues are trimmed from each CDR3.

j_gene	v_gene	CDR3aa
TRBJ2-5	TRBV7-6	ASSLFGGGEETQY
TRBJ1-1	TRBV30	AWSPVRPEAF
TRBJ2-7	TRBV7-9	ASSPGQGRSYEQY
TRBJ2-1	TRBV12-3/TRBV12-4	ASSLALGVGGNEQF
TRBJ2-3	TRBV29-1	SVFWDRVADTQY
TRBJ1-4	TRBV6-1	ASSDQPRGATNEKLF
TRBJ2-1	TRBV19	ASIRTSGGPEQF
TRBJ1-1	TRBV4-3	ASSQDRGALVAEAF
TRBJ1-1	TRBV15	ATSKVPIYSTEAF
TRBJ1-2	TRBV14	ASSSVGGAALYGYT
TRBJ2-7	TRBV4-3	ASSQAPAGGGGEQC
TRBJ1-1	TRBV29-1	SVQLASLGGTDKAF
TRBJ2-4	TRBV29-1	SVEWFEGEGNIQY
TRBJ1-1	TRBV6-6	ASSYSKLGGMEAF
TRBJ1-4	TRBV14	ASSQDTSLLNEKLF
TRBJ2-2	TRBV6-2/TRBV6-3	ASSYDGGTGELF
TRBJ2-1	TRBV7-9	ASSHRQSSYNEQF
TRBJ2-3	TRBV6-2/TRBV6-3	ASSYSTSSDTQY
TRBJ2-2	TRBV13	ASSLGPRGTGELF
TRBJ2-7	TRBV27	ASSLGPGGAEQY
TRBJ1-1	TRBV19	ASSILLPLQGGTGAF
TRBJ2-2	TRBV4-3	ASSYGTAGSGELF
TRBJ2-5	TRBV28	ASLRRQGETQY
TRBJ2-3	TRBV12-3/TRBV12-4	AGSLAGGLDTQC
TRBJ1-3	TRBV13	ASSPPAGIGNTIY
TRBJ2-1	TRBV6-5	ASSYSSPAGGYNEQF
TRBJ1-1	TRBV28	ASSFRNTEAF
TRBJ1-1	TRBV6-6	ASSSQGAREAF
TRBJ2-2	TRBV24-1	ATRAGTSGALPNTGELF
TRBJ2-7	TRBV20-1	SARESGGGYEQY
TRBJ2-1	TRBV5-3	ASSFAGSPTSSYNEQF
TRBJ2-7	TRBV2	ASSERGFSTYEQY
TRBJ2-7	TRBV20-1	SARVLAGGEQY
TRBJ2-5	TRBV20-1	SARDTPYQETQY
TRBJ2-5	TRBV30	AWSVGSGQETQY
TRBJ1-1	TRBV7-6	ASSLAGEAEAF
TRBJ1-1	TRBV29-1	SASPEAF
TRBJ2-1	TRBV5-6	ASNTAATYNEQF
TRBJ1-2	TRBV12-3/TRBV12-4	ASSLGPATPLGYT
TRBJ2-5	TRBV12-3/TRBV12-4	ASSLEGIEGFQY
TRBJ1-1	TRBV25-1	ASSAPTNTEAF
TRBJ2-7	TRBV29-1	SAAEGESCEQC
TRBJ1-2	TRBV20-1	SSSPGGAAGYT
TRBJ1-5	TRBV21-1	ASSKNQGAGNQPQH
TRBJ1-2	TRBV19	ASSNRDRGNGYGYT
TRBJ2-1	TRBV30	AWSGTAYNEQF
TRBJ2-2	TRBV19	ASSIGGRDPTGELF
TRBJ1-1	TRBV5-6	ASSSLLDRVAF
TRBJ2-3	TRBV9	ASSAGTSGGVADTQY